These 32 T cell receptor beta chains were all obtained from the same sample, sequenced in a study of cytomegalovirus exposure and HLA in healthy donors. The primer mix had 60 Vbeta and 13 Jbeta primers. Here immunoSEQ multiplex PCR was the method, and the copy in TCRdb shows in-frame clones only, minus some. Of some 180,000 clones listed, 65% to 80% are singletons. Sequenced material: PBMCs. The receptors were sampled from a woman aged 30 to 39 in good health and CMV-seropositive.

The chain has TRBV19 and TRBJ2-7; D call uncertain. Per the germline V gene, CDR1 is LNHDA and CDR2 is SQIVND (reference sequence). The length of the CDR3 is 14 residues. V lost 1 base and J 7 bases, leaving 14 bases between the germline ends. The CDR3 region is CASSIATSLGEQYF. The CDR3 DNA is TGTGCCAGTAGTATAGCGACAAGCCTTGGGGAGCAGTACTTC.

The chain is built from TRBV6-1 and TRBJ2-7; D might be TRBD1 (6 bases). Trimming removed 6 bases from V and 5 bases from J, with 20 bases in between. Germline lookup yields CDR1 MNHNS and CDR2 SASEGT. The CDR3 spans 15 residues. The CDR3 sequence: CASSFPTGPSDEQYF. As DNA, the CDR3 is TGTGCCAGCAGCTTTCCGACAGGCCCGTCCGACGAGCAGTACTTC.

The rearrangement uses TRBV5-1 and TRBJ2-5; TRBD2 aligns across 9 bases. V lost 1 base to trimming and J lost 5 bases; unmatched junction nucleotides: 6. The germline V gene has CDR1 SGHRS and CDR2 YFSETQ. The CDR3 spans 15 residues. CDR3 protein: CASSLWLAGTETQYF. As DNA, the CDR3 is TGCGCCAGCAGCTTGTGGCTAGCGGGAACGGAGACCCAGTACTTC.

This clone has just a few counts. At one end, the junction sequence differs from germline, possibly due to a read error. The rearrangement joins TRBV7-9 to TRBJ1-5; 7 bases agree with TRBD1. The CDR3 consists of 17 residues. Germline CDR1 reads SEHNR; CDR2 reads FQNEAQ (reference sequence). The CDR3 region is CSSSLDRESYSNQPQHF. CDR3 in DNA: TGTTCCAGCAGCTTAGACAGGGAGTCTTATAGCAATCAGCCCCAGCATTTT.

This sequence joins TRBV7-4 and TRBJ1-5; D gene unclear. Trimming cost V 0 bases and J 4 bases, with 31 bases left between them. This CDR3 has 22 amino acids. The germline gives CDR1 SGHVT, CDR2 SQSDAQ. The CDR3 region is CASSLAVPPPFSFPRKNQPQHF. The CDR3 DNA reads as TGTGCCAGCAGCTTAGCCGTCCCCCCTCCCTTTAGTTTTCCAAGAAAAAATCAGCCCCAGCATTTT.

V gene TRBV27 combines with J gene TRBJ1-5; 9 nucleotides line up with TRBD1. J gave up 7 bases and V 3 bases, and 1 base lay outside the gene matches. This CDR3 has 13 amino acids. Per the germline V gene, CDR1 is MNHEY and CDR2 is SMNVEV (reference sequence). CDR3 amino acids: CASSFTGGQPQHF. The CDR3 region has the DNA TGTGCCAGCAGTTTCACAGGGGGCCAGCCCCAGCATTTT.

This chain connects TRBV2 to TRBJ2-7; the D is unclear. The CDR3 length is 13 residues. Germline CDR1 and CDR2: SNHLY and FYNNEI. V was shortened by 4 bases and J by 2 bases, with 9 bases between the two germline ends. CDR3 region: CASSVAEAYEQYF. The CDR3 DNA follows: TGTGCCAGCAGTGTCGCTGAGGCCTACGAGCAGTACTTC.

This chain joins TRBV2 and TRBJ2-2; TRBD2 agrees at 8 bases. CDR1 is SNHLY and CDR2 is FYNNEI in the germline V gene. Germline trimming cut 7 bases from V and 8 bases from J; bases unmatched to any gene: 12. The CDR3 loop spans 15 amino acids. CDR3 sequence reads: CASTGRSGGLGELFF. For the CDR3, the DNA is TGTGCCAGCACCGGACGCAGCGGGGGATTAGGGGAGCTGTTTTTT.

The CDR3 bases are TGTGCCATCAGTGGCAACGAGAGGGCAGCGGTCAATTACGAGCAGTACTTC. It is translated as CAISGNERAAVNYEQYF. J is TRBJ2-7 and V is TRBV10-3; D might be TRBD2 (5 bases). Germline-derived CDR1 and CDR2 are ENHRY and SYGVKD. This CDR3 has 17 amino acids. Trimming cost V 4 bases and J 4 bases, with 23 bases left between them.

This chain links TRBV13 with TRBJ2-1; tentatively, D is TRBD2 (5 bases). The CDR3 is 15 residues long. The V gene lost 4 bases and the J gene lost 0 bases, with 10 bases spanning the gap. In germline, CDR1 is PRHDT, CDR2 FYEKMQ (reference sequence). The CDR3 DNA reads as TGTGCCAGCAGCTCTCGCGGGCGCTCCTACAATGAGCAGTTCTTC. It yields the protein CASSSRGRSYNEQFF.

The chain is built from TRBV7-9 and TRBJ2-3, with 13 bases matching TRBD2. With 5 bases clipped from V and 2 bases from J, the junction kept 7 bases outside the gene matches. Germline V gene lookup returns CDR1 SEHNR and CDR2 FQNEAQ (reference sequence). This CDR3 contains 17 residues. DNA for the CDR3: TGTGCCAGCAGCAAGGGACTAGCGGGGATCCTCACAGATACGCAGTATTTT. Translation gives CASSKGLAGILTDTQYF.

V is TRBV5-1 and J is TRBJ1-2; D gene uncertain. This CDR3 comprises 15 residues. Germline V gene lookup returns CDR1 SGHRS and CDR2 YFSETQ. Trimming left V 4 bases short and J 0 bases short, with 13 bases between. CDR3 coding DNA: TGCGCCAGCAGCCCCGGAGTCCTAGCTAACTATGGCTACACCTTC. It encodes CASSPGVLANYGYTF.

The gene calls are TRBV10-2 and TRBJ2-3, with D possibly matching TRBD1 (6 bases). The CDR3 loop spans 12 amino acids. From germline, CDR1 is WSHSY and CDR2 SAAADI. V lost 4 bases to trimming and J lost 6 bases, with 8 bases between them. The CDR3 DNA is TGCGCCAGCAGTGCCCAGGGGGATACGCAGTATTTT. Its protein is CASSAQGDTQYF.

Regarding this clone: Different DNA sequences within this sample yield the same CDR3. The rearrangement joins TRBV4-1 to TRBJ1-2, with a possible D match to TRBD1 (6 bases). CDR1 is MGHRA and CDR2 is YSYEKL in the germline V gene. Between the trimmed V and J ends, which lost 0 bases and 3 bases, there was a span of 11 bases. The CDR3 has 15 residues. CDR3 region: CASSQDGQGHYGYTF. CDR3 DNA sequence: TGCGCCAGCAGCCAAGACGGTCAGGGGCACTATGGCTACACCTTC.

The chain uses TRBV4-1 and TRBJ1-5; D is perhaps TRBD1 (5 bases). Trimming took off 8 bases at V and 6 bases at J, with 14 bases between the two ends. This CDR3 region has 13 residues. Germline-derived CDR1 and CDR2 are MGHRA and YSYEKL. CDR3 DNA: TGCGCCAGCCAAGGGGAGGGGAGTCAGCCCCAGCATTTT. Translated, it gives CASQGEGSQPQHF.

The CDR3 nucleotides are TGCGCCAGCAGCCAAGCTACGGGAAACACCATATATTTT. This encodes CASSQATGNTIYF. This chain links TRBV4-3 with TRBJ1-3; D gene ambiguous. The germline gives CDR1 LGHNA, CDR2 YSLEER. The length of the CDR3 is 13 residues. Trimming removed 1 base at V and 4 bases at J, with 5 bases between.

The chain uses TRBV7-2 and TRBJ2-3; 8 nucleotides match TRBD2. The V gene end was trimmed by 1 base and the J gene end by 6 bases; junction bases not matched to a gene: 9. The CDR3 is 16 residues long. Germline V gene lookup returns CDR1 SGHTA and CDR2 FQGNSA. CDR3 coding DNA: TGTGCCAGCAGCTTAGTGGCGGGGGGTTATCAGGATACGCAGTATTTT. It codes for CASSLVAGGYQDTQYF. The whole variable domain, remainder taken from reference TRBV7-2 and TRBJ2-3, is GAGVSQSPSNKVTEKGKDVELRCDPISGHTALYWYRQSLGQGLEFLIYFQGNSAPDKSGLPSDRFSAERTGGSVSTLTIQRTQQEDSAVYLCASSLVAGGYQDTQYFGPGTRLTVL.

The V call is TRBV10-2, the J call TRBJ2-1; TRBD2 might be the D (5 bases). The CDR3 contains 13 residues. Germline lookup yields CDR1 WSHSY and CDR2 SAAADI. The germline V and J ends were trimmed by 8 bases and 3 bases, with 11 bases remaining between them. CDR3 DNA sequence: TGCGCCAGCGAGGACGGGATCTACAATGAGCAGTTCTTC. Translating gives CASEDGIYNEQFF.

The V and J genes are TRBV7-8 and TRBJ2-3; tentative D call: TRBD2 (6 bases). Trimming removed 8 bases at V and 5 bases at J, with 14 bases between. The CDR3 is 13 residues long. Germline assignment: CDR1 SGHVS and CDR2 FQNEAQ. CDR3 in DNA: TGTGCCAGCCAGTTGGGCGGGATAGATACGCAGTATTTT. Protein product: CASQLGGIDTQYF.

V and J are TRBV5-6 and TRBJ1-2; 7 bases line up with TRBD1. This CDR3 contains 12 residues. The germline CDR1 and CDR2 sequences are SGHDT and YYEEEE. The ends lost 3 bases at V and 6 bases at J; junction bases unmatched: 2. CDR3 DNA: TGTGCCAGCAGCTCTACAGGGGATGGCTACACCTTC. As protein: CASSSTGDGYTF.

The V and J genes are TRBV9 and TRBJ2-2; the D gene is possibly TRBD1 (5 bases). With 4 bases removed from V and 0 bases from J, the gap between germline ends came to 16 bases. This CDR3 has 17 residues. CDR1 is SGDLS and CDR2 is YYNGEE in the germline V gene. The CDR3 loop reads CASSPYWGGSNTGELFF. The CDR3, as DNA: TGTGCCAGCAGCCCCTATTGGGGCGGTTCGAACACCGGGGAGCTGTTTTTT.

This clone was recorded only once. CDR3 DNA: TGTGCCAGCAGCTTCCAGGGTGGGGATGAAAAACTGTTTTTT. As protein: CASSFQGGDEKLFF. This chain connects TRBV7-2 to TRBJ1-4; perhaps TRBD1 as D (5 bases). The CDR3 runs to 14 residues. Trimming took off 3 bases at V and 6 bases at J, with 11 bases between the two ends. Germline V gives CDR1 SGHTA, CDR2 FQGNSA.

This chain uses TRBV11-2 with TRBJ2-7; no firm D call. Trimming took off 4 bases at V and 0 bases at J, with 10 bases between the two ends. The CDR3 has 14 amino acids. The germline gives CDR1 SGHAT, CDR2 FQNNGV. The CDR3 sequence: CASSWQVSSYEQYF. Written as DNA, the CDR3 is TGTGCCAGCAGCTGGCAGGTGAGCTCCTACGAGCAGTACTTC. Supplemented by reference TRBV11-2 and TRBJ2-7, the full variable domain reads EAGVAQSPRYKIIEKRQSVAFWCNPISGHATLYWYQQILGQGPKLLIQFQNNGVVDDSQLPKDRFSAERLKGVDSTLKIQPAKLEDSAVYLCASSWQVSSYEQYFGPGTRLTVT.

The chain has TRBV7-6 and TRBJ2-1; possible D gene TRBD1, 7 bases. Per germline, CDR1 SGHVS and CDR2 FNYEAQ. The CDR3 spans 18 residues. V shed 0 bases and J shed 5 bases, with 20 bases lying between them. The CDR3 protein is CASSLAPGGRPTNNEQFF. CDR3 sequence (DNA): TGTGCCAGCAGCTTAGCGCCAGGGGGGAGGCCTACCAACAATGAGCAGTTCTTC.

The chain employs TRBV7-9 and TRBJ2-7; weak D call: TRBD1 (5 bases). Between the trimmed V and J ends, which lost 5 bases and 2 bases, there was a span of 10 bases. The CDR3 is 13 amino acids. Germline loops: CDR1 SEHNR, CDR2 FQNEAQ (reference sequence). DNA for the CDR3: TGTGCCAGCAGCCCGACAGCAACCTACGAGCAGTACTTC. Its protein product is CASSPTATYEQYF.

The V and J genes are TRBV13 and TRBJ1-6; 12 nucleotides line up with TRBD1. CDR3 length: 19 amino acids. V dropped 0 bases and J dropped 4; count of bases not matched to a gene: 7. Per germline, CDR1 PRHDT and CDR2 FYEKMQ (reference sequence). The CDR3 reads CASSLGWKGQGAYNSPLHF. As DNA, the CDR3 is TGTGCCAGCAGCTTAGGGTGGAAGGGACAGGGGGCGTATAATTCACCCCTCCACTTT. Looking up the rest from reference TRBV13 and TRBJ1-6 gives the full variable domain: AAGVIQSPRHLIKEKRETATLKCYPIPRHDTVYWYQQGPGQDPQFLISFYEKMQSDKGSIPDRFSAQQFSDYHSELNMSSLELGDSALYFCASSLGWKGQGAYNSPLHFGNGTRLTVT.

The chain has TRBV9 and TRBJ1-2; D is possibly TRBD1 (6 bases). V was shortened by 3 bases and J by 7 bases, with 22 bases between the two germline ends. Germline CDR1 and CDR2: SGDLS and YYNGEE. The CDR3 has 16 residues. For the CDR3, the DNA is TGTGCCAGCAGCGAAATTAACAGGGCCCGTTCGGGTGGCTACACCTTC. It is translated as CASSEINRARSGGYTF.

CDR3 loop: CAISVGGGSTDTQYF. CDR3 bases: TGTGCCATCAGTGTTGGAGGCGGGAGCACAGATACGCAGTATTTT. This chain uses TRBV10-3 with TRBJ2-3; perhaps TRBD2 as D (5 bases). The germline V and J ends were trimmed by 4 bases and 0 bases, with 11 bases remaining between them. In germline, CDR1 is ENHRY, CDR2 SYGVKD. CDR3 length equals 15 residues.

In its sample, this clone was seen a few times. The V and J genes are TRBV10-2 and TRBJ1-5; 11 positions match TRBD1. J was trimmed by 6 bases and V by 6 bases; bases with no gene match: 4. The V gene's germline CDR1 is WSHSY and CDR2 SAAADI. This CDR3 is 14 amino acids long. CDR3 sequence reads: CASRRGTGGQPQHF. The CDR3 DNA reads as TGCGCCAGCAGAAGGGGGACAGGGGGTCAGCCCCAGCATTTT.

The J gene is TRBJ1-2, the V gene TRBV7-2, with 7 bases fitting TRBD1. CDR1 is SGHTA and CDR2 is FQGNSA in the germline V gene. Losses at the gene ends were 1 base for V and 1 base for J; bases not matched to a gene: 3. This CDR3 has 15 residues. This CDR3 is CASSLGWDSNYGYTF. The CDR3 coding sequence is TGTGCCAGCAGCTTAGGCTGGGACAGTAACTATGGCTACACCTTC.

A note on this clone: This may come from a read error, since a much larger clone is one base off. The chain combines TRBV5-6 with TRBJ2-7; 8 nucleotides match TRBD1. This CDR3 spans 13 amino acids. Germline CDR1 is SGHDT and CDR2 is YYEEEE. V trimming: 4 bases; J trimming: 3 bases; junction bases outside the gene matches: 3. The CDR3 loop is CASSRTGNYEQYF. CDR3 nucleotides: TGTGCCAGCAGCCGGACAGGGAACTACGAGCAGTACTTC.

The DNA for the CDR3 is TGTGCCACAAGGGACAGGGCCAACTATGGCTACACCTTC. Translating it yields CATRDRANYGYTF. This chain joins TRBV19 and TRBJ1-2, with 9 bases that match TRBD1. Germline trimming cut 10 bases from V and 2 bases from J; bases unmatched to any gene: 5. The CDR3 sequence is 13 residues long. Germline V gives CDR1 LNHDA, CDR2 SQIVND (reference sequence).